Presented here are 4 T cell receptor beta chains from one specimen sequenced in a study of neurological immune-mediated disorders. Using its own MiXCR run on the 5' RACE reads, TCRdb lists one record per CDR3 protein. The table includes 55,000 to 75,000 distinct CDR3 sequences, around 2.3% detected once. The sample consisted of PBMCs. The receptors were gathered from a middle-aged man with multiple sclerosis.

The rearrangement uses TRBV20-1 and TRBJ2-6; 13 positions agree with TRBD2. The CDR3 is made up of 17 amino acids. J lost 4 bases, V lost 6 bases, and 9 bases had no gene match. Germline CDR1 DFQATT, CDR2 SNEGSKA (reference sequence). CDR3 in amino acids: CSAPPGLAGNGANVLTF. In nucleotides, the CDR3 is TGCAGTGCGCCTCCGGGACTAGCGGGGAACGGGGCCAACGTCCTGACTTTC.

This clonotype was found many times. The V and J genes are TRBV24-1 and TRBJ2-3, with D tentatively TRBD2 (5 bases). Trimming took 1 base from V and 1 from J, leaving 5 bases between them. The CDR3 is made up of 14 amino acids. Looked up from germline, CDR1 is KGHDR and CDR2 is SFDVKD. The CDR3 loop reads CATSDFSGTDTQYF. In DNA form, the CDR3 reads TGTGCCACCAGTGATTTTAGCGGCACAGATACGCAGTATTTT.

This clonotype was detected many times. V gene TRBV5-1 combines with J gene TRBJ2-3; perhaps D is TRBD1 or TRBD2 (5 bases each). V lost 1 base and J 5 bases, leaving 17 bases between the germline ends. This CDR3 is 16 amino acids long. The germline CDR1 and CDR2 sequences are SGHRS and YFSETQ. The CDR3 loop reads CASSLWDGSRGDTQYF. The CDR3 nucleotides read TGCGCCAGCAGCTTGTGGGACGGTAGCAGAGGAGATACGCAGTATTTT. Based on the CDR3 plus reference TRBV5-1 and TRBJ2-3, the full variable domain is KAGVTQTPRYLIKTRGQQVTLSCSPISGHRSVSWYQQTPGQGLQFLFEYFSETQRNKGNFPGRFSGRQFSNSRSEMNVSTLELGDSALYLCASSLWDGSRGDTQYFGPGTRLTVL.

This clonotype was counted many times. The chain employs TRBV20-1 and TRBJ2-1, with 9 bases lining up with TRBD1. V shed 6 bases and J 9 bases; nucleotides not matched to a gene: 12. The germline V gene has CDR1 DFQATT and CDR2 SNEGSKA (reference sequence). The CDR3 covers 14 residues. The DNA of the CDR3 is TGCAGTGCGAACCGGGACAGGGTGGTCGTTGAGCAGTTCTTC. Protein product: CSANRDRVVVEQFF.